The clone carrying this TCR beta chain has only a few counts. What it binds is unknown. These data belong to a study of cytomegalovirus exposure and HLA in healthy donors. Background on the study: T cells numbering about 179 million yielded some 100 million unique TCR beta sequences in an earlier analysis.

The PCR made use of 60 Vbeta and 13 Jbeta primers. Assay used: immunoSEQ multiplex PCR; TCRdb lists only in-frame clones, some missing. The sample holds 200,000 to 250,000 clones, approximately 82% seen once. Study-level findings and limits: Researchers reportedly found TCR beta sequences accurately predicted most subjects' HLA-A and HLA-B alleles. An analysis that came later showed most CMV-associated TCR beta chains appearing HLA-restricted.

The CDR3 runs 15 residues. Per the germline V gene, CDR1 is LNHDA and CDR2 is SQIVND (reference sequence). Between the trimmed V and J ends, which lost 7 bases and 0 bases, there was a span of 10 bases. The chain recombines TRBV19 with TRBJ2-6; a possible D gene is TRBD1 (5 bases). The specimen was PBMCs. The sequence came from a male donor in good health and CMV-seronegative. DNA of the CDR3: TGTGCCAGTATGCAGGGTAGCTCTGGGGCCAACGTCCTGACTTTC. Residues: CASMQGSSGANVLTF.